Listed here are 28 T cell receptor beta chains from one sample, sequenced in a study of Ad26.COV2.S vaccination and SARS-CoV-2 variants. Repertoires were generated with immunoSEQ multiplex PCR, while TCRdb's copy carries only in-frame clones and drops some. This sample carries some 250,000 clones, over 75% of them seen once, and the ten largest clones take over 8.5%. Stated treatment: some 19 received Ad26.COV2.S at low or high dose, single or two shots; 5 received placebo; per-sample allocation not given. Repertoires come from day 63 after the first vaccine or placebo injection. This material consisted of peripheral blood, taken in a trial of Ad26.COV2.S vaccine versus placebo. The origin of the receptors is a person aged 18-60 years who received the Ad26.COV2.S COVID-19 vaccine or a placebo.

This clone was seen once. The CDR3 loop is CAWMTELDPQETQYF. In DNA, the CDR3 is TGTGCCTGGATGACGGAGCTTGATCCCCAAGAGACCCAGTACTTC. The chain uses TRBV30 and TRBJ2-5; D ambiguous. The ends were cut back, 4 bases at V and 1 base at J, with 16 bases in the middle. The CDR3 is 15 amino acids. Germline V gives CDR1 GTSNPN, CDR2 SVGIG (reference sequence). Full variable domain (rest looked up from reference TRBV30 and TRBJ2-5): SQTIHQWPATLVQPVGSPLSLECTVEGTSNPNLYWYRQAAGRGLQLLFYSVGIGQISSEVPQNLSASRPQDRQFILSSKKLLLSDSGFYLCAWMTELDPQETQYFGPGTRLLVL.

The V call is TRBV5-4, the J call TRBJ2-7; 12 bases map to TRBD2. The CDR3 is 18 amino acids. Trimming removed 4 bases from V and 2 bases from J; junction bases left unmatched: 13. Looked up from germline, CDR1 is SGHNT and CDR2 is YYREEE (reference sequence). The CDR3: CASSRPGGGLAGAYEQYF. The CDR3 coding sequence is TGTGCCAGCAGCCGGCCTGGGGGGGGACTAGCGGGTGCCTACGAGCAGTACTTC.

This clone has at least ten counts. This CDR3 reads CASSLGLGITGELFF. Written as DNA, the CDR3 is TGCGCCAGCAGCTTGGGCCTAGGAATCACCGGGGAGCTGTTTTTT. The chain carries TRBV5-1 and TRBJ2-2; D not certain. There are 15 residues in the CDR3. Trimming left V 0 bases short and J 4 bases short, with 10 bases between. CDR1 SGHRS and CDR2 YFSETQ come from the germline V gene.

The genes are TRBV6-2 or TRBV6-3 and TRBJ1-5, with unresolved D. The CDR3 covers 16 residues. Trimming pared 0 bases from V and 0 bases from J, leaving 9 bases between. Germline V gene sequence: CDR1 MNHEY, CDR2 SVGEGT. The CDR3 nucleotides read TGTGCCAGCAGTTACTCAGAAATTTATAGCAATCAGCCCCAGCATTTT. Translation: CASSYSEIYSNQPQHF.

The rearrangement joins TRBV5-4 to TRBJ1-6; weak D call: TRBD1 (6 bases). The CDR3 covers 15 residues. Trimming shortened V by 4 bases and J by 7 bases, and 15 bases separated the two germline ends. Per the germline V gene, CDR1 is SGHNT and CDR2 is YYREEE (reference sequence). CDR3 protein: CASSDAGDWNSPLHF. CDR3 DNA: TGTGCCAGCAGCGATGCAGGGGATTGGAATTCACCCCTCCACTTT.

This sequence joins TRBV18 and TRBJ1-1, with D maybe TRBD1 (5 bases). The V gene's germline CDR1 is KGHSH and CDR2 LQKENI. This CDR3 contains 17 residues. Trimming took 6 bases from V and 5 from J, leaving 25 bases between them. CDR3 protein: CASSHRGAPAVGTEAFF. CDR3 DNA: TGTGCCAGCTCTCACCGCGGGGCCCCAGCTGTCGGGACTGAAGCTTTCTTT.

CDR3 sequence reads: CASSYSTEFDEQYF. The CDR3 DNA is TGTGCCAGCAGTTACTCGACAGAGTTCGACGAGCAGTACTTC. The V call is TRBV6-6, the J call TRBJ2-7; possibly TRBD1 for D (5 bases). The CDR3 consists of 14 residues. Germline V lookup: CDR1 MNHNY, CDR2 SVGAGI (reference sequence). Trimming took off 0 bases at V and 5 bases at J, with 11 bases between the two ends.

V is TRBV28 and J is TRBJ2-5, with D possibly being TRBD2 (5 bases). V was cut by 2 bases and J by 5 bases, with 18 bases left in between. The CDR3 covers 16 residues. Germline V gene sequence: CDR1 MDHEN, CDR2 SYDVKM. CDR3 coding DNA: TGTGCCAGCAGTTTACGGGCTGGCGGAGGAAGGGAGACCCAGTACTTC. It encodes CASSLRAGGGRETQYF.

Concerning this clone: This specimen includes other DNA sequences encoding the same CDR3. The chain links TRBV2 to TRBJ1-6; unclear D gene. CDR1 is SNHLY, CDR2 FYNNEI, per germline. The ends were cut back, 4 bases at V and 9 bases at J, with 4 bases in the middle. This CDR3 is 11 amino acids long. DNA for the CDR3: TGTGCCAGCAGTGGGAGTTCACCCCTCCACTTT. This gives the protein CASSGSSPLHF. The full variable domain, completed using reference TRBV2 and TRBJ1-6, is EPEVTQTPSHQVTQMGQEVILRCVPISNHLYFYWYRQILGQKVEFLVSFYNNEISEKSEIFDDQFSVERPDGSNFTLKIRSTKLEDSAMYFCASSGSSPLHFGNGTRLTVT.

This chain links TRBV7-2 with TRBJ2-7, with D hard to call. The CDR3 is 14 amino acids. Germline V lookup: CDR1 SGHTA, CDR2 FQGNSA. The V and J ends lost 1 base and 3 bases respectively, with 10 bases between them. The CDR3 bases are TGTGCCAGCAGCTTAGGGCAGGCCGGCTACGAGCAGTACTTC. Translated, it gives CASSLGQAGYEQYF.

The CDR3: CASSYSSGRTGELFF. The CDR3 bases are TGTGCCAGCAGTTACTCTTCCGGGAGAACCGGGGAGCTGTTTTTT. This chain connects TRBV6-2 or TRBV6-3 to TRBJ2-2, with D possibly being TRBD2 (6 bases). V shed 0 bases and J shed 5 bases, with 10 bases lying between them. This CDR3 has 15 residues. Germline V CDR1 and CDR2: MNHEY, SVGEGT.

The chain has TRBV10-1 and TRBJ1-1; 10 positions match TRBD1. The germline CDR1 and CDR2 sequences are WNHNN and SYGVQD (reference sequence). The CDR3 length is 18 residues. V was clipped by 6 bases and J by 3 bases; unmatched bases: 16. The CDR3 loop reads CASRAYDRGLGNDTEAFF. In DNA, the CDR3 is TGCGCCAGCAGGGCCTACGACAGGGGGCTAGGGAATGACACTGAAGCTTTCTTT.

The V call is TRBV3-1 (or the pseudogene TRBV3-2), the J call TRBJ2-6; the match to TRBD1 covers 9 bases. The CDR3 spans 17 residues. J lost 0 bases, V lost 3 bases, and 3 bases had no gene match. The germline V gene has CDR1 LGHDT and CDR2 YNNKEL (reference sequence). For the CDR3, the DNA is TGTGCCAGCAGCCAGACAGGGGGAATCTCTGGGGCCAACGTCCTGACTTTC. Translating gives CASSQTGGISGANVLTF.

In its sample, this clone was seen a few times. This rearrangement joins TRBV5-4 to TRBJ1-1, with D perhaps TRBD1 (6 bases). V lost 4 bases, J lost 6 bases, and 16 bases lay in between. The CDR3 covers 14 residues. The germline V gene encodes CDR1 SGHNT and CDR2 YYREEE (reference sequence). The CDR3 nucleotides read TGTGCCAGCAGCCAAAAAGGGGGAGGGGCTGAAGCTTTCTTT. Translated: CASSQKGGGAEAFF.

The rearrangement links TRBV28 to TRBJ1-1; 7 nucleotides line up with TRBD1. Germline CDR1 is MDHEN and CDR2 is SYDVKM. Trimming at V came to 5 bases and at J to 1 base, leaving 4 bases not matched to a gene. The CDR3 covers 14 residues. The CDR3 spells CASSPRQGNTEAFF. DNA of the CDR3: TGTGCCAGCAGTCCCCGACAGGGGAACACTGAAGCTTTCTTT.

This chain connects TRBV7-3 to TRBJ2-6; D might be TRBD2 (5 bases). Germline CDR1 is SGHTA and CDR2 is FQGTGA. The CDR3 length is 16 residues. Trimming left V 0 bases short and J 3 bases short, with 9 bases between. CDR3 sequence: CASSLTRGSGANVLTF. The DNA of the CDR3 is TGTGCCAGCAGCTTAACACGGGGTAGTGGGGCCAACGTCCTGACTTTC.

This chain uses TRBV19 with TRBJ1-2, with D perhaps matching TRBD1 (5 bases). Germline-derived CDR1 and CDR2 are LNHDA and SQIVND (reference sequence). The CDR3 contains 15 residues. V lost 3 bases, J lost 4 bases, and 15 bases lay in between. CDR3 coding DNA: TGTGCCAGTAGTATTGGGGTCAGGGAAACCTATGGCTACACCTTC. Its protein product is CASSIGVRETYGYTF.

This chain joins TRBV2 and TRBJ2-7; the D is unclear. CDR3 length: 13 amino acids. With 3 bases removed from V and 0 bases from J, the gap between germline ends came to 6 bases. Germline CDR1 reads SNHLY; CDR2 reads FYNNEI. CDR3 loop: CASSDVGSYEQYF. In DNA form, the CDR3 reads TGTGCCAGCAGTGACGTGGGCTCCTACGAGCAGTACTTC.

The V and J genes are TRBV6-5 and TRBJ1-6; 9 nucleotides align to TRBD1. Germline CDR1 MNHEY, CDR2 SVGAGI. Unmatched junction bases numbered 7, after V lost 5 bases and J lost 8 bases. The CDR3 contains 15 residues. As DNA, the CDR3 is TGTGCCAGCAGTAAAAGGACAGGGGCCGATTCACCCCTCCACTTT. Translation gives CASSKRTGADSPLHF.

This chain uses TRBV25-1 with TRBJ2-1; D is ambiguous. The CDR3 length is 15 residues. Germline values: CDR1 MGHDK, CDR2 SYGVNS. V shed 6 bases and J shed 0 bases, with 12 bases lying between them. The CDR3 reads CASSLDGSSYNEQFF. In DNA form, the CDR3 reads TGTGCCAGCAGCCTTGACGGTAGCTCCTACAATGAGCAGTTCTTC.

The J gene is TRBJ1-2, the V gene TRBV12-3 or TRBV12-4; D not resolved. V was pared by 7 bases and J by 5 bases, with 11 bases between. The CDR3 length is 12 residues. The CDR3 protein is CASTSRQYGYTF. CDR3 nucleotide sequence: TGTGCCAGCACCTCCCGCCAGTATGGCTACACCTTC.

This chain connects TRBV2 to TRBJ2-7; D remains unclear. In germline, CDR1 is SNHLY, CDR2 FYNNEI. This CDR3 is 13 amino acids long. Trimming took 4 bases from V and 1 from J, leaving 8 bases between them. DNA of the CDR3: TGTGCCAGCAGTGCTTTACCGTCCTACGAGCAGTACTTC. Protein: CASSALPSYEQYF.

The gene calls are TRBV16 and TRBJ1-2; D not certain. The CDR3 is 17 amino acids. Germline loops: CDR1 KGHSY, CDR2 FQNENV. The germline V and J ends were trimmed by 1 base and 0 bases, with 15 bases remaining between them. CDR3 protein: CASSQYPGRGANYGYTF. Written as DNA, the CDR3 is TGTGCCAGCAGCCAATACCCCGGGCGGGGAGCTAACTATGGCTACACCTTC.

The chain employs TRBV2 and TRBJ2-5; the match to TRBD2 covers 8 bases. The V gene's germline CDR1 is SNHLY and CDR2 FYNNEI. There are 13 residues in the CDR3. With 6 bases clipped from V and 5 bases from J, the junction kept 5 bases outside the gene matches. CDR3 DNA sequence: TGTGCCAGCAGGATTCGGGGGGGCGAGACCCAGTACTTC. It yields the protein CASRIRGGETQYF. The variable domain in full, with the rest retrieved from reference TRBV2 and TRBJ2-5, is EPEVTQTPSHQVTQMGQEVILRCVPISNHLYFYWYRQILGQKVEFLVSFYNNEISEKSEIFDDQFSVERPDGSNFTLKIRSTKLEDSAMYFCASRIRGGETQYFGPGTRLLVL.

The gene calls are TRBV4-3 and TRBJ1-3; D possibly corresponds to TRBD1 (5 bases). This CDR3 contains 16 residues. The germline V gene encodes CDR1 LGHNA and CDR2 YSLEER. V dropped 4 bases and J dropped 4 bases, with 17 bases sitting between them. CDR3 sequence reads: CASSLTGSGTGNTIYF. As DNA, the CDR3 is TGCGCCAGCAGCCTGACTGGGTCCGGGACCGGAAACACCATATATTTT.

This chain links TRBV4-2 with TRBJ2-2, with D tentatively TRBD1 or TRBD2 (5 bases each). Trimming removed 0 bases at V and 5 bases at J, with 7 bases between. Per germline, CDR1 LGHNA and CDR2 YNFKEQ. The CDR3 has 14 residues. The CDR3 nucleotides read TGTGCCAGCAGCCAAGAGTGGGGGACCGGGGAGCTGTTTTTT. It codes for CASSQEWGTGELFF.

The V and J genes are TRBV28 and TRBJ2-7; TRBD1 agrees at 9 bases. V lost 6 bases and J lost 4; bases outside the gene matches: 10. Germline loops: CDR1 MDHEN, CDR2 SYDVKM. This CDR3 region has 15 residues. The DNA for the CDR3 is TGTGCCAGCAGCAATGAAGGGACAGGGAAGTACGAGCAGTACTTC. Translating it yields CASSNEGTGKYEQYF.

The chain uses TRBV7-8 and TRBJ2-1; TRBD2 agrees at 8 bases. The J segment lost 4 bases and the V segment lost 6 bases, leaving 11 bases of the junction unmatched. This CDR3 is 16 amino acids long. Germline V gives CDR1 SGHVS, CDR2 FQNEAQ. Written as DNA, the CDR3 is TGTGCCAGCAGTCGTACCCTAGCGGGTGCTTACAATGAGCAGTTCTTC. Translation gives CASSRTLAGAYNEQFF.